The present TCR beta chain was sequenced within a study of blood T cells in healthy people across ages. Whenever a sample was processed, at least 6.5 million PBMCs were isolated. The CDR3 extends over 15 amino acids. The junction had 8 bases not matched to a gene; V was cut back by 6 bases and J by 4 bases. Germline V gives CDR1 MNHEY, CDR2 SVGEGT. This clonotype showed up just a few times. Primed by a sample-barcoded 5' primer and a J-beta primer mix, a second PCR proceeded for about 6 to 12 cycles. TCRdb analysed the 5' RACE reads with MiXCR anew, one entry per CDR3 protein. Of 800,000 to 950,000 distinct CDR3 sequences in the sample, roughly 28% are singletons; the top ten hold roughly 10%. This same sample was also taken into another study, of T cells of mothers and their children. That investigation notes: A few healthy Caucasian mothers, along with their six children, served as the donors. Every mother supplied over 9 million TCR beta CDR3 reads and every child some 3 million. Researchers report slightly higher, though non-significant, overlap in related mother-child pairs than in unrelated pairs.

This clonotype originated in a woman in her 40s in good health. Material for sequencing was blood. This chain connects TRBV6-2 or TRBV6-3 to TRBJ2-1, with 8 bases that match TRBD2. The CDR3: CASRHFSGAYNEQFF. The CDR3 nucleotides read TGTGCCAGCAGGCACTTTAGCGGGGCGTACAATGAGCAGTTCTTC.